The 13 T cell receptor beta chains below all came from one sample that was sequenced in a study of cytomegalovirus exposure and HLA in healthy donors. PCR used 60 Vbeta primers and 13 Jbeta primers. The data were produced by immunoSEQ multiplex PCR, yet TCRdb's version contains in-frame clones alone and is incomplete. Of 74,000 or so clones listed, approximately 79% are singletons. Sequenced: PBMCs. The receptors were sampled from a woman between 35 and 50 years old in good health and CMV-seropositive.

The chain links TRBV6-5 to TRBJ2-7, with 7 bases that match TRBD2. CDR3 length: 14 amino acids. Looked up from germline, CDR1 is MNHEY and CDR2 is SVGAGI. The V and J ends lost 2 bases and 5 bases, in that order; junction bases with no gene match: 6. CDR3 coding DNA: TGTGCCAGCAGTTACGTTTTCGGGGGGAACGAGCAGTACTTC. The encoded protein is CASSYVFGGNEQYF.

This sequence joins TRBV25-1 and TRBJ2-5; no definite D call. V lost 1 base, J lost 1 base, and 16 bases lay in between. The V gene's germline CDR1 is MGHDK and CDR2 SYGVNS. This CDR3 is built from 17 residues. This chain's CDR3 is CASSESAEDVSQETQYF. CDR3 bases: TGTGCCAGCAGTGAATCGGCCGAGGATGTCAGCCAAGAGACCCAGTACTTC.

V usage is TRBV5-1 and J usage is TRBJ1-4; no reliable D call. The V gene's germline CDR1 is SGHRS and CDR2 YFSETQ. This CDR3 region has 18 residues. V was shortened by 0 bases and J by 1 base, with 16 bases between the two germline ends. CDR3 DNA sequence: TGCGCCAGCAGCTTGGCACTAGCGGGGAAGGGAACTAATGAAAAACTGTTTTTT. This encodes CASSLALAGKGTNEKLFF.

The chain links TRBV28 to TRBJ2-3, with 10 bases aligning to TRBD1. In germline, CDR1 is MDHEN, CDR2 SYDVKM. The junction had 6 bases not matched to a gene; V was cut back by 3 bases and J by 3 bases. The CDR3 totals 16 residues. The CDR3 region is CASSFSGTGVTDTQYF. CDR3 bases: TGTGCCAGCAGTTTTTCCGGGACAGGGGTAACAGATACGCAGTATTTT.

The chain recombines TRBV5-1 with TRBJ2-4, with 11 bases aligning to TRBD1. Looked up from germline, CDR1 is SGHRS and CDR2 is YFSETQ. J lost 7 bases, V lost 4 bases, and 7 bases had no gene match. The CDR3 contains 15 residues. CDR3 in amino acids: CASSPGTGGRNIQYF. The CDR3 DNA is TGCGCCAGCAGCCCGGGGACAGGGGGGAGGAACATTCAGTACTTC.

CDR3 region: CASSQERGQGAGANVLTF. CDR3 nucleotides: TGTGCCAGCAGCCAAGAGAGGGGACAGGGAGCTGGGGCCAACGTCCTGACTTTC. J is TRBJ2-6 and V is TRBV4-2; 9 positions match TRBD1. The CDR3 sequence is 18 residues long. V gave up 0 bases and J gave up 2 bases; unmatched junction bases: 5. Germline V gene lookup returns CDR1 LGHNA and CDR2 YNFKEQ.

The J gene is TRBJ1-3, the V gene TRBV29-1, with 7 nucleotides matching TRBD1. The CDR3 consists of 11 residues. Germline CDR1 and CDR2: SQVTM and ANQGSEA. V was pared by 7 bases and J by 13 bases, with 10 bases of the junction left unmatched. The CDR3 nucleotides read TGCAGCGGTACAACAGGGGTCGAAATATATTTT. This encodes CSGTTGVEIYF.

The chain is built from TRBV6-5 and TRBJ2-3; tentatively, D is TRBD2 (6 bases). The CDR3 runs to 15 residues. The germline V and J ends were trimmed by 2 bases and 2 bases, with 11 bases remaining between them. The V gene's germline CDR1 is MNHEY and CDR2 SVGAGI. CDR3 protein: CASSYGGSPTDTQYF. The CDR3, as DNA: TGTGCCAGCAGTTACGGAGGGTCGCCCACAGATACGCAGTATTTT.

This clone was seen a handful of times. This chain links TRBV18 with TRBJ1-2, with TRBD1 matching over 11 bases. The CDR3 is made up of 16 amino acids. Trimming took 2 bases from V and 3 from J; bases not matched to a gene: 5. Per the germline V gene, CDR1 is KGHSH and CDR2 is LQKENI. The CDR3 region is CASSPGTGGLHYGYTF. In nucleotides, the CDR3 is TGTGCCAGCTCACCAGGGACAGGGGGATTACACTATGGCTACACCTTC.

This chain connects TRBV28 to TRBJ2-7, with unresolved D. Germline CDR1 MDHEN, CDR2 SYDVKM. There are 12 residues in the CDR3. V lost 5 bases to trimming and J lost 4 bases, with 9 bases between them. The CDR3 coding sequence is TGTGCCAGCAGTCTCCTATGGTACGAGCAGTACTTC. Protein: CASSLLWYEQYF.

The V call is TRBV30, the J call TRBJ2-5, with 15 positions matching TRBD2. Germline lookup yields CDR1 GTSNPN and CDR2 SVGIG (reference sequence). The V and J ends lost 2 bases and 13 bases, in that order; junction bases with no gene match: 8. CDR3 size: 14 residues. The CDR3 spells CAWSKGGLAGGPYF. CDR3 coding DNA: TGTGCCTGGAGTAAAGGGGGACTAGCGGGGGGCCCGTACTTC.

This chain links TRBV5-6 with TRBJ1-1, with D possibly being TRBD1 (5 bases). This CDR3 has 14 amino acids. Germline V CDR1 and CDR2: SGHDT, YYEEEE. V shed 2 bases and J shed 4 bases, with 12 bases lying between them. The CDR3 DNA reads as TGTGCCAGCAGCTTTTTCGGGGGGAGCACTGAAGCTTTCTTT. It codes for CASSFFGGSTEAFF.

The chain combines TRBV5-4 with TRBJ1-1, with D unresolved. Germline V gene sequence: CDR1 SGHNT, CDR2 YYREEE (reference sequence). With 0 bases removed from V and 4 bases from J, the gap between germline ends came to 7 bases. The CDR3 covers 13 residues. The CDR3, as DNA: TGTGCCAGCAGCTTGGTGGCGGGCACTGAAGCTTTCTTT. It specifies CASSLVAGTEAFF. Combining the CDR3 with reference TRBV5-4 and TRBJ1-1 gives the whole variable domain ETGVTQSPTHLIKTRGQQVTLRCSSQSGHNTVSWYQQALGQGPQFIFQYYREEENGRGNFPPRFSGLQFPNYSSELNVNALELDDSALYLCASSLVAGTEAFFGQGTRLTVV.